These 21 T cell receptor beta chains were sequenced from one sample in a study of identical twins. TCRdb redid the calling of the 5' RACE reads with MiXCR, one entry per CDR3 protein. The table has about 290,000 distinct CDR3 sequences, roughly 8.6% seen once. Separately, the same data were catalogued under a study of yellow fever vaccine responses in identical twins.

Sequenced input: CD8+ T cells sorted from blood. Receptor source: a woman aged 18-35 years in good health.

This clonotype was counted at least ten times. The rearrangement joins TRBV7-6 to TRBJ2-7; no clear D. V lost 5 bases and J lost 3, with 11 bases in between. The V gene's germline CDR1 is SGHVS and CDR2 FNYEAQ. The CDR3 consists of 13 residues. As DNA, the CDR3 is TGTGCCAGCAGCCCAAGAGAAGGCTACGAGCAGTACTTC. Its protein is CASSPREGYEQYF.

This clonotype has more than one count but fewer than ten. The chain carries TRBV20-1 and TRBJ2-1, with 15 bases that match TRBD2. The CDR3 has 16 residues. V was clipped by 5 bases and J by 4 bases; unmatched bases: 6. Germline V CDR1 and CDR2: DFQATT, SNEGSKA (reference sequence). Here the CDR3 DNA reads TGCAGTGCTCCAGGACTAGCGGGGGGGGCATACAATGAGCAGTTCTTC. Translating it yields CSAPGLAGGAYNEQFF.

The chain uses TRBV5-1 and TRBJ2-1; 14 nucleotides match TRBD2. Germline-derived CDR1 and CDR2 are SGHRS and YFSETQ. V lost 0 bases, J lost 3 bases, and 2 bases stayed unmatched. This CDR3 region has 17 residues. This chain's CDR3 is CASSLVGTSGSYNEQFF. The CDR3, as DNA: TGCGCCAGCAGCTTGGTCGGGACTAGCGGGAGCTACAATGAGCAGTTCTTC.

This clonotype came up many times. The V gene is TRBV7-9, the J gene TRBJ2-7; D is possibly TRBD1 (5 bases). Germline-derived CDR1 and CDR2 are SEHNR and FQNEAQ (reference sequence). The CDR3 length is 15 residues. With 5 bases removed from V and 3 bases from J, the gap between germline ends came to 17 bases. In DNA, the CDR3 is TGTGCCAGCAGCGAAGGGGCGATACCATACTACGAGCAGTACTTC. Amino acids: CASSEGAIPYYEQYF.

This clonotype appeared many times. The chain combines TRBV30 with TRBJ2-1, with D possibly TRBD2 on 7 matching bases. The V end lost 4 bases, the J end lost 0 bases, and 19 bases lay between the germline ends. The CDR3 is made up of 17 amino acids. The germline V gene has CDR1 GTSNPN and CDR2 SVGIG (reference sequence). CDR3 loop: CAWIKGGPRSSYNEQFF. DNA for the CDR3: TGTGCCTGGATTAAGGGGGGGCCTAGGAGCTCCTACAATGAGCAGTTCTTC.

The chain combines TRBV4-2 with TRBJ2-1; D gene unclear. This CDR3 contains 12 residues. Germline CDR1 is LGHNA and CDR2 is YNFKEQ. V was clipped by 5 bases and J by 10 bases, with 12 bases between them. CDR3 in amino acids: CASSSGSAEQFF. Here the CDR3 DNA reads TGTGCCAGCAGCTCAGGCTCAGCGGAGCAGTTCTTC.

Ten or more counts support this clonotype. The V call is TRBV13, the J call TRBJ2-1; D not resolved. CDR1 and CDR2 (germline): PRHDT, FYEKMQ (reference sequence). V was clipped by 8 bases and J by 0 bases, with 17 bases between them. This CDR3 has 16 amino acids. The DNA of the CDR3 is TGTGCCAGCTGCCCCGGTATTACCTCCTCCTACAATGAGCAGTTCTTC. Translation: CASCPGITSSYNEQFF. The variable domain in full, completed from reference TRBV13 and TRBJ2-1, reads AAGVIQSPRHLIKEKRETATLKCYPIPRHDTVYWYQQGPGQDPQFLISFYEKMQSDKGSIPDRFSAQQFSDYHSELNMSSLELGDSALYFCASCPGITSSYNEQFFGPGTRLTVL.

The chain employs TRBV6-5 and TRBJ1-1, with a possible D match to TRBD1 (5 bases). CDR3 length equals 14 residues. V was clipped by 3 bases and J by 0 bases, with 8 bases between them. The germline V gene encodes CDR1 MNHEY and CDR2 SVGAGI. CDR3: CASSYEGLNTEAFF. The DNA for the CDR3 is TGTGCCAGCAGTTATGAGGGGTTGAACACTGAAGCTTTCTTT.

This clonotype was observed at least ten times. The chain is built from TRBV7-8 and TRBJ1-2; D ambiguous. CDR3 length equals 16 residues. Germline CDR1 reads SGHVS; CDR2 reads FQNEAQ. Trimming cost V 1 base and J 4 bases, with 16 bases left between them. The CDR3 DNA sequence: TGTGCCAGCAGCTTAGACCTCAGGCCCCTTGGCTATGGCTACACCTTC. Encoded protein: CASSLDLRPLGYGYTF. The full variable domain, its missing parts supplied by reference TRBV7-8 and TRBJ1-2, is GAGVSQSPRYKVAKRGQDVALRCDPISGHVSLFWYQQALGQGPEFLTYFQNEAQLDKSGLPSDRFFAERPEGSVSTLKIQRTQQEDSAVYLCASSLDLRPLGYGYTFGSGTRLTVV.

At least ten counts were recorded for this clonotype. The V call is TRBV7-6, the J call TRBJ2-3, with no clear D. The V end was cut by 1 base, the J end by 6 bases, with 8 bases between. Germline loops: CDR1 SGHVS, CDR2 FNYEAQ. The CDR3 has 13 amino acids. The CDR3, as DNA: TGTGCCAGCAGCTTAGAGGTAGTGGATACGCAGTATTTT. Its protein is CASSLEVVDTQYF.

This clonotype was seen a handful of times. The gene calls are TRBV20-1 and TRBJ1-5; TRBD1 aligns across 10 bases. Losses at the gene ends were 4 bases for V and 0 bases for J; bases not matched to a gene: 9. There are 17 residues in the CDR3. The V gene's germline CDR1 is DFQATT and CDR2 SNEGSKA (reference sequence). Here the CDR3 reads CSATGTGDPDSNQPQHF. The CDR3 coding sequence is TGCAGTGCTACCGGGACAGGGGACCCGGATAGCAATCAGCCCCAGCATTTT.

The rearrangement joins TRBV29-1 to TRBJ2-7; the D gene is possibly TRBD1 (5 bases). V lost 2 bases to trimming and J lost 1 base, with 6 bases between them. The CDR3 is made up of 12 amino acids. In germline, CDR1 is SQVTM, CDR2 ANQGSEA. The CDR3 DNA follows: TGCAGCGTTGAACAGGGTTCCTACGAGCAGTACTTC. This codes for CSVEQGSYEQYF.

This clonotype was picked up a small number of times. The chain has TRBV27 and TRBJ2-7, with D possibly TRBD2 on 6 matching bases. The V and J ends lost 6 bases and 8 bases respectively, with 29 bases between them. The CDR3 loop spans 17 amino acids. The germline CDR1 and CDR2 sequences are MNHEY and SMNVEV (reference sequence). The CDR3 region is CASSYYSDGRSLSQQYF. CDR3 in DNA: TGTGCCAGCAGCTACTACAGCGACGGGAGATCCCTTTCCCAGCAGTACTTC.

This clonotype occurred a few times. The rearrangement uses TRBV14 and TRBJ1-2; 7 bases match TRBD1. The CDR3 spans 16 residues. V shed 2 bases, J shed 1 base, and the junction held 7 bases outside the gene matches. Germline loops: CDR1 SGHDN, CDR2 FVKESK. The CDR3, as DNA: TGTGCCAGCAGCCAAACATCGGGACAGCGTAACTATGGCTACACCTTC. Translation gives CASSQTSGQRNYGYTF. The whole variable domain, filled in from reference TRBV14 and TRBJ1-2, reads EAGVTQFPSHSVIEKGQTVTLRCDPISGHDNLYWYRRVMGKEIKFLLHFVKESKQDESGMPNNRFLAERTGGTYSTLKVQPAELEDSGVYFCASSQTSGQRNYGYTFGSGTRLTVV.

The gene calls are TRBV6-2 or TRBV6-3 and TRBJ2-1; 14 positions agree with TRBD2. This CDR3 has 18 residues. J was trimmed by 0 bases and V by 5 bases; bases with no gene match: 6. Germline lookup yields CDR1 MNHEY and CDR2 SVGEGT. CDR3 loop: CASSTTGTSGGSYNEQFF. DNA for the CDR3: TGTGCCAGCAGTACAACCGGGACTAGCGGGGGCTCCTACAATGAGCAGTTCTTC.

V usage is TRBV20-1 and J usage is TRBJ2-3; no firm D call. This CDR3 has 15 amino acids. V was clipped by 4 bases and J by 0 bases, with 14 bases between them. The V gene's germline CDR1 is DFQATT and CDR2 SNEGSKA (reference sequence). CDR3 in amino acids: CSATLAPFSTDTQYF. In DNA, the CDR3 is TGCAGTGCTACCCTTGCTCCTTTTAGCACAGATACGCAGTATTTT.

There are many counts of this clonotype. V gene TRBV7-9 combines with J gene TRBJ2-3, with a possible D match to TRBD1 (5 bases). Trimming cost V 6 bases and J 0 bases, with 10 bases left between them. CDR1 is SEHNR and CDR2 is FQNEAQ in the germline V gene (reference sequence). This CDR3 has 14 residues. The CDR3 bases are TGTGCCAGCAGACGACAGCCTAGCACAGATACGCAGTATTTT. Translated, it gives CASRRQPSTDTQYF.

This clonotype has a count of ten or more. The V and J genes are TRBV6-8 and TRBJ2-3; TRBD2 aligns across 7 bases. V shed 7 bases and J 4 bases; nucleotides not matched to a gene: 2. CDR1 and CDR2 from the germline V gene are MNHGY and SAAAGT. The CDR3 loop spans 12 amino acids. The DNA of the CDR3 is TGTGCCAGCACCGGGGGGTCAGATACGCAGTATTTT. Residues: CASTGGSDTQYF.

This clonotype was recorded a few times. The CDR3 reads CASSSGTSGNYEQYF. As DNA, the CDR3 is TGTGCCAGCAGTTCGGGGACTAGCGGGAACTACGAGCAGTACTTC. The chain is built from TRBV27 and TRBJ2-7; 13 nucleotides line up with TRBD2. This CDR3 is 15 amino acids long. The ends lost 4 bases at V and 3 bases at J; junction bases unmatched: 3. Germline CDR1 MNHEY, CDR2 SMNVEV (reference sequence).

This clonotype appeared a few times. The chain combines TRBV7-2 with TRBJ2-7; the match to TRBD2 covers 7 bases. This CDR3 region has 13 residues. With 5 bases clipped from V and 2 bases from J, the junction kept 3 bases outside the gene matches. Germline V gene sequence: CDR1 SGHTA, CDR2 FQGNSA. The CDR3 loop reads CASSIGLAYEQYF. The CDR3 nucleotides read TGTGCCAGCAGCATAGGACTAGCCTACGAGCAGTACTTC. Drawing the rest from reference TRBV7-2 and TRBJ2-7, the complete variable domain is GAGVSQSPSNKVTEKGKDVELRCDPISGHTALYWYRQSLGQGLEFLIYFQGNSAPDKSGLPSDRFSAERTGGSVSTLTIQRTQQEDSAVYLCASSIGLAYEQYFGPGTRLTVT.

This clonotype has a single count. The chain has TRBV30 and TRBJ2-7; unclear D gene. Germline CDR1 and CDR2: GTSNPN and SVGIG (reference sequence). This CDR3 contains 11 residues. The V gene lost 0 bases and the J gene lost 7 bases, with 7 bases spanning the gap. CDR3 in amino acids: CAWSVGVEQYF. For the CDR3, the DNA is TGTGCCTGGAGTGTAGGCGTGGAGCAGTACTTC.